The present entry profiles one TCR beta chain with its context. The antigen is not known. Primers for the PCR totalled 60 Vbeta and 13 Jbeta. The protocol was immunoSEQ multiplex PCR, while the TCRdb copy is restricted to in-frame clones and leaves out a portion. Of some 120,000 clones in the sample, more than 60% were seen once. The entry originates in a study of cytomegalovirus exposure and HLA in healthy donors. Study-level background: Most genotyped donors, about 81% of 350 to 500, had Caucasian-associated genetic ancestry. Study-level results: Relative to equally common others, HLA-associated TCR beta chains showed greater clonal expansion in a later analysis.

Trimming removed 5 bases from V and 4 bases from J, with 7 bases in between. The germline V gene has CDR1 SGHAT and CDR2 FQNNGV. This CDR3 region has 12 residues. The source is a man younger than 40 in good health and CMV-seronegative. J is TRBJ2-3 and V is TRBV11-2; no reliable D call. Sequencing was performed on PBMCs. The CDR3 bases are TGTGCCAGCAGCATCCCATCAGATACGCAGTATTTT. This codes for CASSIPSDTQYF.